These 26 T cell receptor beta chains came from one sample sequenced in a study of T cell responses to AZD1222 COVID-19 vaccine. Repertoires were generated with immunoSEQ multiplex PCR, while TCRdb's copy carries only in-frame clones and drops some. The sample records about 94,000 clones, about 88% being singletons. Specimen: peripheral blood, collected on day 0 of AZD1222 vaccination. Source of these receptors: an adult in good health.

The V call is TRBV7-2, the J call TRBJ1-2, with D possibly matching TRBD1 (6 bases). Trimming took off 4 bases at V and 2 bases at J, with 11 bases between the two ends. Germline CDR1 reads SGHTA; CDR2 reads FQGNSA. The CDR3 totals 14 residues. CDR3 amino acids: CASSSDRINYGYTF. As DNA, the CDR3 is TGTGCCAGCAGCTCCGACAGGATAAACTATGGCTACACCTTC.

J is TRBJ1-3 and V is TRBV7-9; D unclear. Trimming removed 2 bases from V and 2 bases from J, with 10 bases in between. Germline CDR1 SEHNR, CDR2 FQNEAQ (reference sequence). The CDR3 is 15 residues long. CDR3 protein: CASSLITTPGNTIYF. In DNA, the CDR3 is TGTGCCAGCAGCTTAATAACCACACCTGGAAACACCATATATTTT. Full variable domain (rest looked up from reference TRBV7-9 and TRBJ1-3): DTGVSQNPRHKITKRGQNVTFRCDPISEHNRLYWYRQTLGQGPEFLTYFQNEAQLEKSRLLSDRFSAERPKGSFSTLEIQRTEQGDSAMYLCASSLITTPGNTIYFGEGSWLTVV.

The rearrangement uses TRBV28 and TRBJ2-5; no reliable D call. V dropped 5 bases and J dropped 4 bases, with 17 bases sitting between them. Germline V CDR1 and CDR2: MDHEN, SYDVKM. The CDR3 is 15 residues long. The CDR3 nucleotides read TGTGCCAGCAGTCCCCTGCCCGGGTCGCGAGAGACCCAGTACTTC. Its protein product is CASSPLPGSRETQYF.

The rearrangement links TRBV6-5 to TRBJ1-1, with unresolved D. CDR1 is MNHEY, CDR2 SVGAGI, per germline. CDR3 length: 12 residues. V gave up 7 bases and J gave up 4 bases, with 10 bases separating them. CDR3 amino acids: CASTHRGTEAFF. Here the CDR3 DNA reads TGTGCCAGCACCCACAGAGGCACTGAAGCTTTCTTT.

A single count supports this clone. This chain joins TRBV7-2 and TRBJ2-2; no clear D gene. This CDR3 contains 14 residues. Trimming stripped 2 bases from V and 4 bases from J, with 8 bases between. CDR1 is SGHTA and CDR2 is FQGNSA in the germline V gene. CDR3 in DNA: TGTGCCAGCAGCTTAATACCGGCCACCGGGGAGCTGTTTTTT. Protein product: CASSLIPATGELFF.

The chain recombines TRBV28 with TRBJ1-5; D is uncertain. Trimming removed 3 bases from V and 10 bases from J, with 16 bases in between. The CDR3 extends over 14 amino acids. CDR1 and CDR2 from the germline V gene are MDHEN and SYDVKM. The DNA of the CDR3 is TGTGCCAGCAGTTTTGAGAGGTCCCAGCGCCCCCAGCATTTT. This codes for CASSFERSQRPQHF.

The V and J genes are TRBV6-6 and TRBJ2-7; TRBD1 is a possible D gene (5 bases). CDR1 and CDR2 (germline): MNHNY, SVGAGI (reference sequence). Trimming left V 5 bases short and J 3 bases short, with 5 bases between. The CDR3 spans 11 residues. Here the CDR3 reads CASSDSYEQYF. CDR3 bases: TGTGCCAGCAGTGACAGCTACGAGCAGTACTTC.

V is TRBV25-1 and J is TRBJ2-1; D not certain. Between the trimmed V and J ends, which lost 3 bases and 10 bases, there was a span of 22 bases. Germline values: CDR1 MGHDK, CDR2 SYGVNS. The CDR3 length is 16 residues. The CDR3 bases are TGTGCCAGCAGTGATTTCGGATTTGCAGAGGTAGCAGAGCAGTTCTTC. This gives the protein CASSDFGFAEVAEQFF.

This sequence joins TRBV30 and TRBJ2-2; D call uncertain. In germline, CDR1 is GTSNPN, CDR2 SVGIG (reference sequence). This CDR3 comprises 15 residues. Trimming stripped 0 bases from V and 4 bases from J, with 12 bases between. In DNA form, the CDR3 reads TGTGCCTGGAGTGTATTCGGTTTTCTCACCGGGGAGCTGTTTTTT. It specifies CAWSVFGFLTGELFF. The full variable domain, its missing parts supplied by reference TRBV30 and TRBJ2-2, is SQTIHQWPATLVQPVGSPLSLECTVEGTSNPNLYWYRQAAGRGLQLLFYSVGIGQISSEVPQNLSASRPQDRQFILSSKKLLLSDSGFYLCAWSVFGFLTGELFFGEGSRLTVL.

CDR3 bases: TGCGCCAGCAGCGGGCTACGTACCGGGGAGCTGTTTTTT. Its translation: CASSGLRTGELFF. The J gene is TRBJ2-2, the V gene TRBV5-1; no firm D call. Trimming shortened V by 4 bases and J by 5 bases, and 9 bases separated the two germline ends. The germline V gene encodes CDR1 SGHRS and CDR2 YFSETQ. This CDR3 comprises 13 residues.

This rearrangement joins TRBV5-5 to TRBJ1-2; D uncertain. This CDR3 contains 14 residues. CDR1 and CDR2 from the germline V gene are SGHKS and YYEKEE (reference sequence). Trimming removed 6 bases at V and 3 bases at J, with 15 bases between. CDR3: CASKLSANYYGYTF. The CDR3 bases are TGTGCCAGCAAACTAAGTGCGAATTACTATGGCTACACCTTC.

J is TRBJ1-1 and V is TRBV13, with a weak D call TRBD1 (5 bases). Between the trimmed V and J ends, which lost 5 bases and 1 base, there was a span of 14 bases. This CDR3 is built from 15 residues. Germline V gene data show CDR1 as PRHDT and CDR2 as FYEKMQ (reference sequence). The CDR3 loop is CASSPFETANTEAFF. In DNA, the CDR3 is TGTGCCAGCAGCCCATTCGAGACAGCGAACACTGAAGCTTTCTTT. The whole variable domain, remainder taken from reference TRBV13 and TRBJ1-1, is AAGVIQSPRHLIKEKRETATLKCYPIPRHDTVYWYQQGPGQDPQFLISFYEKMQSDKGSIPDRFSAQQFSDYHSELNMSSLELGDSALYFCASSPFETANTEAFFGQGTRLTVV.

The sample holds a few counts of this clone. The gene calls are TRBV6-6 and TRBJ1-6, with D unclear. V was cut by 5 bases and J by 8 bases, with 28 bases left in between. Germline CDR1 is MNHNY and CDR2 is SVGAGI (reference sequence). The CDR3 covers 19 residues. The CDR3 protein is CASSREGGRTTPRDSPLHF. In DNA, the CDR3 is TGTGCCAGCAGTCGGGAAGGCGGGAGGACTACTCCTAGGGATTCACCCCTCCACTTT.

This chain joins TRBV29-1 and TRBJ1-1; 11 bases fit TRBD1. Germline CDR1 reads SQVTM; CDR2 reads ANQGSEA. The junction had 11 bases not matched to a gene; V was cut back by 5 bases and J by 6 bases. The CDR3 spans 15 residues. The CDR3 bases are TGCAGCGTTAAAAACTCGGGACAGGGGGTGGCTGAAGCTTTCTTT. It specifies CSVKNSGQGVAEAFF.

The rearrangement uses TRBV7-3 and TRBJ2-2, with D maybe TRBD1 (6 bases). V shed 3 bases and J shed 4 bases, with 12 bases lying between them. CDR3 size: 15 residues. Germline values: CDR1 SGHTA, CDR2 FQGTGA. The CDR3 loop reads CASSFPDSGTGELFF. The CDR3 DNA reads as TGTGCCAGCAGCTTCCCGGACAGCGGCACCGGGGAGCTGTTTTTT.

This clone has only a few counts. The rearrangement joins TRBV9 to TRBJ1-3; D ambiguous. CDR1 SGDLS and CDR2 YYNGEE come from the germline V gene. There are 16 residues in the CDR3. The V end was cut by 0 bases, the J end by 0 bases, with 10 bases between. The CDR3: CASSVAPPSSGNTIYF. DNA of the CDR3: TGTGCCAGCAGCGTAGCTCCGCCGAGCTCTGGAAACACCATATATTTT.

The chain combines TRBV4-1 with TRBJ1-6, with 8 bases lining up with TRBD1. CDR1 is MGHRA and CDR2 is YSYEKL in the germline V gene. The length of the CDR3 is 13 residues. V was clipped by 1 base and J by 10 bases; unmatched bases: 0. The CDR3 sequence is CASSQGQGSPLHF. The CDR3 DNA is TGCGCCAGCAGCCAAGGACAGGGGTCACCCCTCCACTTT.

In DNA form, the CDR3 reads TGTGCCAGCACCTTCGGGGACACCTATAGCAATCAGCCCCAGCATTTT. Residues: CASTFGDTYSNQPQHF. V and J are TRBV28 and TRBJ1-5, with D possibly TRBD1 on 6 matching bases. CDR1 MDHEN and CDR2 SYDVKM come from the germline V gene. Trimming stripped 7 bases from V and 0 bases from J, with 16 bases between. The CDR3 is 16 residues long.

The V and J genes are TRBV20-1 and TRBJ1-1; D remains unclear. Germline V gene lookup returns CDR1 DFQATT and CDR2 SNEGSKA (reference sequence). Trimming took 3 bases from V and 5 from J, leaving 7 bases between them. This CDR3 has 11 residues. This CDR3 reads CSARVITEAFF. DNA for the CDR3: TGCAGTGCTAGGGTAATAACTGAAGCTTTCTTT.

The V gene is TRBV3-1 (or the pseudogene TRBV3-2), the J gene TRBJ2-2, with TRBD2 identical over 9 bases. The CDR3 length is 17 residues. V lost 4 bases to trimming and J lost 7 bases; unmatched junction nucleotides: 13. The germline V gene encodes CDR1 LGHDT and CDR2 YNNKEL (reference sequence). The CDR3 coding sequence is TGTGCCAGCAGCCCCTCCGGAGGCGGGGGGGAGATCGGGGAGCTGTTTTTT. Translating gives CASSPSGGGGEIGELFF.

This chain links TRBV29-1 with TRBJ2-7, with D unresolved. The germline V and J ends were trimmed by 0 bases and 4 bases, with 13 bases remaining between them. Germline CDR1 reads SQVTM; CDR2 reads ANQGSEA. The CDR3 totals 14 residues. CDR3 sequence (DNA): TGCAGCGTTGAAGAGAACGGTTCTCCATACGAGCAGTACTTC. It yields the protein CSVEENGSPYEQYF.

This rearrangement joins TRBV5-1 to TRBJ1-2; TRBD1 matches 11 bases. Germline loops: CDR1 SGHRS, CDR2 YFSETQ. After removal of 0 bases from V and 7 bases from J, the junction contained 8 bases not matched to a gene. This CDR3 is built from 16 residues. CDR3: CASSLATGQGAGGYTF. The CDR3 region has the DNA TGCGCCAGCAGCTTGGCTACCGGACAGGGGGCAGGTGGCTACACCTTC.

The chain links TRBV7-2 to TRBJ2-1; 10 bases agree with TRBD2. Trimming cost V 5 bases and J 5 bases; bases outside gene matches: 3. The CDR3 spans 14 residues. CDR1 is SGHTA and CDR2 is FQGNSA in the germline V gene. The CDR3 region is CASSKSGGDNEQFF. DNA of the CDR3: TGTGCCAGCAGCAAAAGCGGGGGGGACAATGAGCAGTTCTTC.

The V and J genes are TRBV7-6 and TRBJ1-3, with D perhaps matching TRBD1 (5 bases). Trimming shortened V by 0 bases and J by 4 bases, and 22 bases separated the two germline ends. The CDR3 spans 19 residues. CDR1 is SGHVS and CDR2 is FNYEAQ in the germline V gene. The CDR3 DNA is TGTGCCAGCAGCTTAGCGCGATGGTCCAGGGCCGGGTCGGGAAACACCATATATTTT. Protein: CASSLARWSRAGSGNTIYF.

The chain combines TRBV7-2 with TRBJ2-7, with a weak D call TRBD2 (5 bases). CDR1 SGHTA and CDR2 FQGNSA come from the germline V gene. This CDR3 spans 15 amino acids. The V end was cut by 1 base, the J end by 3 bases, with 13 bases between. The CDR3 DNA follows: TGTGCCAGCAGCTTAGGAGGAGGTGGTCACTACGAGCAGTACTTC. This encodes CASSLGGGGHYEQYF.

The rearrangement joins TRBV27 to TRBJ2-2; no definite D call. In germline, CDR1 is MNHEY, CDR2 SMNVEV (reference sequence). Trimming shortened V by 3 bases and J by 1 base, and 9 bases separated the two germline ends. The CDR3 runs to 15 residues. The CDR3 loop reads CASSFEPLNTGELFF. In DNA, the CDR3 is TGTGCCAGCAGTTTCGAACCTTTGAACACCGGGGAGCTGTTTTTT.